The TCR beta chain described here comes from a study of regulatory T cells in long-lasting Graves disease. According to the study, TCR beta libraries were built with iRepertoire HTBI primers and CDR3-region Arm-PCR. TCRdb re-called the multiplex PCR reads through MiXCR, storing one row per CDR3 protein. The data hold around 460,000 distinct CDR3 sequences, with approximately 23% observed a single time. Time point defined: persistent/refractory GD, antithyroid drugs over 5 years with positive TRAb. The TCR library used RNA extracted from PBMCs. General study results and limits: Persistent disease favored TRBV28, TRBJ1-2 and TRBJ2-5.

Germline-derived CDR1 and CDR2 are MNHEY and SMNVEV (reference sequence). J was trimmed by 2 bases and V by 4 bases; bases with no gene match: 1. The CDR3 covers 14 residues. This clonotype was detected many times. Its cognate antigen is unknown. The rearrangement uses TRBV27 and TRBJ2-7; TRBD1 matches at 11 bases. The sequence came from a female donor with Graves disease. The sample consisted of peripheral blood mononuclear cells (PBMCs), taken when the disease was refractory, from a patient treated with antithyroid drugs. CDR3 loop: CASSWGQGAYEQYF. For the CDR3, the DNA is TGTGCCAGCAGTTGGGGACAGGGGGCCTACGAGCAGTACTTC.